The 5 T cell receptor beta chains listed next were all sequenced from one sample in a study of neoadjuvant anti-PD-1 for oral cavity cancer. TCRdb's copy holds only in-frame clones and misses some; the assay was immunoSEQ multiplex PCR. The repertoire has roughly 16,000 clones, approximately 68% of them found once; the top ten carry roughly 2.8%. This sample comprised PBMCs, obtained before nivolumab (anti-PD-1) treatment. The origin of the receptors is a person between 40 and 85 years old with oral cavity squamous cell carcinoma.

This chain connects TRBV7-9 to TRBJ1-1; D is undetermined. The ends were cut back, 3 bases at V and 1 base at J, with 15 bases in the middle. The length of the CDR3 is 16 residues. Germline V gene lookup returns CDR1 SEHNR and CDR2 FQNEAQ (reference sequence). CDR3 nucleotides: TGTGCCAGCAGCTTCTATCAATACAGACGGAACACTGAAGCTTTCTTT. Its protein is CASSFYQYRRNTEAFF.

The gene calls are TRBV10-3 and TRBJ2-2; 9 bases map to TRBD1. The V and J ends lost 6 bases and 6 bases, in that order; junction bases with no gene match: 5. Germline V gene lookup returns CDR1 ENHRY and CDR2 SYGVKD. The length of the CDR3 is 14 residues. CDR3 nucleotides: TGTGCCATCAGCCTGGACAGGGGCGCCGGGGAGCTGTTTTTT. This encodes CAISLDRGAGELFF.

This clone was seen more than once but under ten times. CDR3 in DNA: TGTGCCAGCGGGTTTACAGGGGGCGGGTACAATGAGCAGTTCTTC. Translating gives CASGFTGGGYNEQFF. The V call is TRBV28, the J call TRBJ2-1, with 9 bases that match TRBD1. V lost 8 bases, J lost 4 bases, and 9 bases stayed unmatched. Germline V gives CDR1 MDHEN, CDR2 SYDVKM. This CDR3 has 15 residues.

CDR3 sequence (DNA): TGTGCCAGCAGTACTGGCCCTCGCTACGAGCAGTACTTC. This translates into CASSTGPRYEQYF. The J gene is TRBJ2-7, the V gene TRBV5-4, with D uncertain. Trimming removed 5 bases from V and 3 bases from J, with 12 bases in between. CDR3 length equals 13 residues. Germline V gene sequence: CDR1 SGHNT, CDR2 YYREEE (reference sequence).

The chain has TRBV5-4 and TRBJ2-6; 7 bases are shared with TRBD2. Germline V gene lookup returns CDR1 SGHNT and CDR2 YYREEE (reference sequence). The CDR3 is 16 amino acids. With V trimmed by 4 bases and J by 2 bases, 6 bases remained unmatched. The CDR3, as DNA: TGTGCCAGCAGCCCCCAACTAGCGACTGGGGCCAACGTCCTGACTTTC. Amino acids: CASSPQLATGANVLTF.